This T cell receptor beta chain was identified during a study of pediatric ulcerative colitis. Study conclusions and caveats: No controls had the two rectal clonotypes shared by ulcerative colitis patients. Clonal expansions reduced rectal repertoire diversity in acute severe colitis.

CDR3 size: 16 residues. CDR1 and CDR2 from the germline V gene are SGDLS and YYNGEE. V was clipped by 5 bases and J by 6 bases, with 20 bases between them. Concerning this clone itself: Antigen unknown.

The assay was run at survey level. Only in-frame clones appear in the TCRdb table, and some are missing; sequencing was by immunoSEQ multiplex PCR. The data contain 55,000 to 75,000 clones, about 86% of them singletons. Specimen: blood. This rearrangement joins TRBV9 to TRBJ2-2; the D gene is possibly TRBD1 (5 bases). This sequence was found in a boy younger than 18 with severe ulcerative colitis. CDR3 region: CASRGTGSDRPGELFF. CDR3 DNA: TGTGCCAGCAGAGGAACAGGTTCAGACCGTCCCGGGGAGCTGTTTTTT. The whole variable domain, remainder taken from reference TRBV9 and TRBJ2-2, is DSGVTQTPKHLITATGQRVTLRCSPRSGDLSVYWYQQSLDQGLQFLIQYYNGEERAKGNILERFSAQQFPDLHSELNLSSLELGDSALYFCASRGTGSDRPGELFFGEGSRLTVL.